This TCR beta chain comes out of a study of CD8+ T cells in alopecia areata. Study-wide points: Patients displayed less clarity in TCR sharing than mice, a finding possibly related to HLA.

Germline V gives CDR1 MNHEY, CDR2 SMNVEV (reference sequence). CDR3 length: 15 residues. V shed 5 bases and J shed 1 base, with 9 bases lying between them. Following extraction, RNA underwent reverse transcription to cDNA, which served as the sequencing template. Repertoires were generated with immunoSEQ multiplex PCR, while TCRdb's copy carries only in-frame clones and drops some. The sample holds 100,000 to 150,000 clones, 61% seen once. Treatment indicated: oral pan-JAK inhibitor, 5-10 mg twice daily. Peripheral blood samples and lesional scalp punch biopsies were obtained from alopecia areata patients. Investigators sorted PBMCs to obtain both CD4+ and CD8+ T cells. The count of this clone is one. Its specificity is not known.

Here the sequenced sample was CD4+ T cells sorted from blood, taken at week 4, from a patient treated with tofacitinib. The origin of this receptor is a human donor with alopecia areata. V and J are TRBV27 and TRBJ2-6; no definite D call. The chain's CDR3 is CASSPPRSGANVLTF. CDR3 DNA sequence: TGTGCCAGCAGTCCCCCCCGTTCTGGGGCCAACGTCCTGACTTTC.